A single sample is the source of the 18 T cell receptor beta chains below, sequenced in a study of CD8 T cells in Susac syndrome. With random hexamers, reverse transcription was performed on 0.5 to 1 ug of RNA. TCRdb reanalysed the immunoSEQ multiplex PCR reads using MiXCR and keeps one entry per CDR3 protein. Altogether roughly 150,000 distinct CDR3 sequences are present, roughly 94% being singletons, with the ten largest covering 0.09% to 0.1%. Sequencing was carried out using CD4+ T cells from PBMCs. The receptors were sampled from a human donor with multiple sclerosis.

The rearrangement links TRBV10-3 to TRBJ2-7; TRBD2 aligns across 7 bases. CDR3 length: 14 amino acids. Per the germline V gene, CDR1 is ENHRY and CDR2 is SYGVKD. V lost 4 bases, J lost 4 bases, and 7 bases stayed unmatched. CDR3 amino acids: CAISAREGRYEQYF. CDR3 bases: TGTGCCATCAGTGCGAGGGAGGGTCGGTACGAGCAGTACTTC.

This rearrangement joins TRBV12-3 or TRBV12-4 to TRBJ2-2; D not resolved. V was pared by 6 bases and J by 2 bases, with 13 bases between. There are 15 residues in the CDR3. CDR3 sequence reads: CASSSGPVNTGELFF. The CDR3 DNA reads as TGTGCCAGCAGCTCCGGGCCGGTTAACACCGGGGAGCTGTTTTTT.

The rearrangement joins TRBV18 to TRBJ1-2; 7 bases are shared with TRBD1. Germline loops: CDR1 KGHSH, CDR2 LQKENI. V lost 4 bases, J lost 6 bases, and 8 bases stayed unmatched. The CDR3 has 14 amino acids. CDR3 nucleotide sequence: TGTGCCAGCTCACAAGGACAGGTCGGGGATGGCTACACCTTC. This codes for CASSQGQVGDGYTF.

Only one count was recorded for this clonotype. The CDR3 DNA reads as TGCGCCAGCAGCTTGGCCATAACTAGCGGGAGCGTTATAAATGAGCAGTTCTTC. Translating gives CASSLAITSGSVINEQFF. This chain links TRBV5-1 with TRBJ2-1, with 11 bases identical to TRBD2. The junction had 12 bases not matched to a gene; V was cut back by 0 bases and J by 7 bases. Germline V gene data show CDR1 as SGHRS and CDR2 as YFSETQ. The CDR3 sequence is 18 residues long.

The V gene is TRBV4-1, the J gene TRBJ1-1; no reliable D call. CDR3 length: 17 amino acids. Looked up from germline, CDR1 is MGHRA and CDR2 is YSYEKL. The germline V and J ends were trimmed by 1 base and 1 base, with 16 bases remaining between them. The CDR3 reads CASSQVTWAGSNTEAFF. Here the CDR3 DNA reads TGCGCCAGCAGCCAAGTTACCTGGGCGGGATCGAACACTGAAGCTTTCTTT.

The chain couples TRBV7-9 to TRBJ1-4; tentatively, D is TRBD1 (6 bases). V gave up 1 base and J gave up 8 bases, with 17 bases separating them. The germline CDR1 and CDR2 sequences are SEHNR and FQNEAQ (reference sequence). The CDR3 is 16 amino acids. For the CDR3, the DNA is TGTGCCAGCAGCTTAGATCTCGGGGGCTCCTACGAAAAACTGTTTTTT. Its translation is CASSLDLGGSYEKLFF.

This clonotype was picked up one time. V and J are TRBV4-1 and TRBJ2-5; D assignment may be TRBD1 or TRBD2 (5 bases each). Germline V lookup: CDR1 MGHRA, CDR2 YSYEKL. The V and J ends lost 4 bases and 6 bases respectively, with 12 bases between them. The CDR3 totals 13 residues. CDR3 in amino acids: CASSRGSTQTQYF. In DNA, the CDR3 is TGCGCCAGCAGCCGGGGGTCGACTCAGACCCAGTACTTC.

The chain employs TRBV7-7 and TRBJ2-5; 8 bases are a match to TRBD2. Germline V gene sequence: CDR1 SSHAT, CDR2 FNYEAQ (reference sequence). The CDR3 extends over 16 amino acids. V was pared by 3 bases and J by 4 bases, with 10 bases of the junction left unmatched. The CDR3 spells CASSLGGGTRGETQYF. DNA of the CDR3: TGTGCCAGCAGCTTGGGAGGGGGGACTAGAGGAGAGACCCAGTACTTC.

This chain uses TRBV28 with TRBJ2-2; a possible D gene is TRBD2 (5 bases). In germline, CDR1 is MDHEN, CDR2 SYDVKM. The CDR3 sequence is 14 residues long. Trimming took off 8 bases at V and 4 bases at J, with 14 bases between the two ends. CDR3 in DNA: TGTGCCAGCGCTAGTGCAGGACTCACCGGGGAGCTGTTTTTT. As protein: CASASAGLTGELFF.

The chain links TRBV30 to TRBJ1-1; D is unresolved. The ends were cut back, 4 bases at V and 3 bases at J, with 12 bases in the middle. Per germline, CDR1 GTSNPN and CDR2 SVGIG (reference sequence). This CDR3 region has 13 residues. This chain's CDR3 is CAWTRRFDTEAFF. Here the CDR3 DNA reads TGTGCCTGGACGAGGAGATTTGACACTGAAGCTTTCTTT.

This CDR3 is CASSLVGGGRGNEQFF. The CDR3, as DNA: TGTGCCAGCAGTCTAGTCGGCGGGGGGCGCGGGAATGAGCAGTTCTTC. V gene TRBV12-3 or TRBV12-4 combines with J gene TRBJ2-1, with 8 bases aligning to TRBD2. J lost 7 bases, V lost 5 bases, and 13 bases had no gene match. This CDR3 has 16 amino acids.

The V and J genes are TRBV3-1 and TRBJ2-1; unclear D gene. The CDR3 runs 12 residues. Per the germline V gene, CDR1 is LGHDT and CDR2 is YNNKEL (reference sequence). Trimming shortened V by 8 bases and J by 5 bases, and 10 bases separated the two germline ends. In nucleotides, the CDR3 is TGTGCCAGCGGCCTTTTCCACAATGAGCAGTTCTTC. Translated: CASGLFHNEQFF.

This clonotype was observed a single time. The genes are TRBV5-1 and TRBJ2-3; 8 bases fit TRBD1. J was trimmed by 0 bases and V by 4 bases; bases with no gene match: 4. There are 15 residues in the CDR3. Per the germline V gene, CDR1 is SGHRS and CDR2 is YFSETQ. DNA for the CDR3: TGCGCCAGCAGCCCAAGGACAGGGAGCACAGATACGCAGTATTTT. This sequence encodes CASSPRTGSTDTQYF.

The chain combines TRBV3-1 with TRBJ1-1, with 7 bases aligning to TRBD1. The CDR3 extends over 14 amino acids. Losses at the gene ends were 4 bases for V and 4 bases for J; bases not matched to a gene: 6. The germline gives CDR1 LGHDT, CDR2 YNNKEL (reference sequence). CDR3 residues: CASSPDRAPTEAFF. The CDR3 region has the DNA TGTGCCAGCAGCCCCGACAGGGCTCCCACTGAAGCTTTCTTT.

This clonotype was found once. V and J are TRBV19 and TRBJ1-1, with 9 bases that match TRBD1. V dropped 4 bases and J dropped 10; count of bases not matched to a gene: 10. CDR3 length: 14 residues. Germline V gives CDR1 LNHDA, CDR2 SQIVND (reference sequence). CDR3 loop: CASSNRDRAFAAFF. As DNA, the CDR3 is TGTGCCAGTAGTAACCGGGACAGGGCCTTTGCAGCTTTCTTT.

The chain is built from TRBV9 and TRBJ1-2; TRBD1 aligns across 11 bases. The CDR3 sequence is 15 residues long. Germline loops: CDR1 SGDLS, CDR2 YYNGEE. V was clipped by 3 bases and J by 8 bases; unmatched bases: 9. The CDR3 protein is CASSGGGQGGRGYTF. CDR3 coding DNA: TGTGCCAGCAGCGGAGGGGGACAGGGGGGGCGCGGCTACACCTTC.

CDR3 coding DNA: TGCAGCGGGGGACAGCAGAACACTGAAGCTTTCTTT. Its translation: CSGGQQNTEAFF. The rearrangement links TRBV29-1 to TRBJ1-1, with 7 bases aligning to TRBD1. Germline values: CDR1 SQVTM, CDR2 ANQGSEA. This CDR3 region has 12 residues. V trimming: 7 bases; J trimming: 1 base; junction bases outside the gene matches: 3. Looking up the rest from reference TRBV29-1 and TRBJ1-1 gives the full variable domain: SAVISQKPSRDICQRGTSLTIQCQVDSQVTMMFWYRQQPGQSLTLIATANQGSEATYESGFVIDKFPISRPNLTFSTLTVSNMSPEDSSIYLCSGGQQNTEAFFGQGTRLTVV.

The V call is TRBV29-1, the J call TRBJ2-1, with D perhaps TRBD2 (5 bases). Per germline, CDR1 SQVTM and CDR2 ANQGSEA. The CDR3 is 17 residues long. The V end lost 4 bases, the J end lost 0 bases, and 19 bases lay between the germline ends. The CDR3 loop is CSVGYSAGLSSYNEQFF. DNA for the CDR3: TGCAGCGTTGGTTATAGCGCTGGATTAAGCTCCTACAATGAGCAGTTCTTC.